These 18 T cell receptor beta chains were all obtained from the same sample, sequenced in a study of radiotherapy plus CTLA-4 blockade in lung cancer. Assay used: immunoSEQ multiplex PCR; TCRdb lists only in-frame clones, some missing. Among 40,000 to 45,000 clones listed, more than 65% were seen once. The sequencing used peripheral blood, collected from a patient treated with radiotherapy plus ipilimumab. These receptors all come from a human donor with non-small cell lung cancer who had stable disease on radiotherapy plus ipilimumab.

In its sample, this clone was seen a few times. In the same sample, other DNA sequences code for this CDR3. V and J are TRBV5-1 and TRBJ2-5, with 7 positions matching TRBD1. Germline V CDR1 and CDR2: SGHRS, YFSETQ. The CDR3 length is 15 residues. J was trimmed by 1 base and V by 0 bases; bases with no gene match: 3. In nucleotides, the CDR3 is TGCGCCAGCAGCTTGGTTCCAGGGGGCCAAGAGACCCAGTACTTC. Its translation is CASSLVPGGQETQYF. The variable domain in full, with the rest retrieved from reference TRBV5-1 and TRBJ2-5, is KAGVTQTPRYLIKTRGQQVTLSCSPISGHRSVSWYQQTPGQGLQFLFEYFSETQRNKGNFPGRFSGRQFSNSRSEMNVSTLELGDSALYLCASSLVPGGQETQYFGPGTRLLVL.

This chain connects TRBV13 to TRBJ2-7; 8 bases are shared with TRBD1. Germline trimming cut 1 base from V and 4 bases from J; bases unmatched to any gene: 6. CDR3 size: 15 residues. In germline, CDR1 is PRHDT, CDR2 FYEKMQ (reference sequence). CDR3 residues: CASSLVGGQAYEQYF. The CDR3 DNA follows: TGTGCCAGCAGCTTAGTCGGGGGACAGGCTTACGAGCAGTACTTC.

The chain combines TRBV15 with TRBJ2-6, with D possibly TRBD2 on 5 matching bases. This CDR3 region has 16 residues. CDR1 and CDR2 (germline): LNHNV, YYDKDF (reference sequence). V lost 4 bases to trimming and J lost 1 base, with 11 bases between them. CDR3 sequence reads: CATSKGRTSGANVLTF. The CDR3 DNA reads as TGTGCCACCAGCAAAGGACGGACTTCTGGGGCCAACGTCCTGACTTTC.

The CDR3 DNA reads as TGTGCCAGTAGTATCGGCAGGGTGTTCGAGCAGTACTTC. It specifies CASSIGRVFEQYF. This chain links TRBV19 with TRBJ2-7; a possible D gene is TRBD1 (5 bases). V was shortened by 3 bases and J by 6 bases, with 12 bases between the two germline ends. The germline gives CDR1 LNHDA, CDR2 SQIVND (reference sequence). The CDR3 is 13 amino acids.

The chain has TRBV5-4 and TRBJ2-6; maybe TRBD2 (6 bases). Trimming stripped 3 bases from V and 0 bases from J, with 10 bases between. The CDR3 extends over 16 amino acids. The germline CDR1 and CDR2 sequences are SGHNT and YYREEE (reference sequence). The CDR3 region has the DNA TGTGCCAGCAGCTCCCTGGGGGGCTCTGGGGCCAACGTCCTGACTTTC. It codes for CASSSLGGSGANVLTF.

The chain carries TRBV30 and TRBJ1-6, with D perhaps matching TRBD1 (6 bases). CDR3 length equals 13 residues. V lost 2 bases and J 10 bases, leaving 12 bases between the germline ends. The germline V gene has CDR1 GTSNPN and CDR2 SVGIG (reference sequence). In DNA form, the CDR3 reads TGTGCCTGGAGTTCGGGGGGCGGATCACCCCTCCACTTT. Amino acids: CAWSSGGGSPLHF.

The V gene is TRBV11-3, the J gene TRBJ2-1; 7 positions agree with TRBD2. The length of the CDR3 is 14 residues. V was clipped by 4 bases and J by 6 bases; unmatched bases: 6. The germline gives CDR1 SGHNT, CDR2 YENEEA. The DNA of the CDR3 is TGTGCCAGCAGCTCCGGGGGGAGCAGCAATGAGCAGTTCTTC. It yields the protein CASSSGGSSNEQFF.

This chain links TRBV5-6 with TRBJ1-2; D is ambiguous. Germline assignment: CDR1 SGHDT and CDR2 YYEEEE. This CDR3 has 13 amino acids. V was trimmed by 0 bases and J by 6 bases, leaving 9 bases between them. CDR3 sequence (DNA): TGTGCCAGCAGCTTGGACGCTATACATGGCTACACCTTC. It translates to CASSLDAIHGYTF.

The rearrangement joins TRBV28 to TRBJ1-5; 7 positions match TRBD1. The V and J ends lost 6 bases and 4 bases, in that order; junction bases with no gene match: 9. This CDR3 comprises 15 residues. Germline V gene lookup returns CDR1 MDHEN and CDR2 SYDVKM. This CDR3 is CASRARDRVNQPQHF. CDR3 bases: TGTGCCAGCAGGGCCCGTGACAGGGTTAATCAGCCCCAGCATTTT.

The chain recombines TRBV6-5 with TRBJ1-1; D is unclear. Trimming removed 0 bases at V and 1 base at J, with 3 bases between. Germline V gives CDR1 MNHEY, CDR2 SVGAGI. This CDR3 contains 13 residues. In DNA, the CDR3 is TGTGCCAGCAGTTACTCCAGGAACACTGAAGCTTTCTTT. It is translated as CASSYSRNTEAFF.

There are a few counts of this clone. The V and J genes are TRBV5-6 and TRBJ2-2; a possible D gene is TRBD2 (5 bases). V lost 5 bases and J lost 5, with 16 bases in between. In germline, CDR1 is SGHDT, CDR2 YYEEEE. The CDR3 totals 15 residues. CDR3 in DNA: TGTGCCAGCAGTCTAACGGGGTCGCCTACCGGGGAGCTGTTTTTT. It is translated as CASSLTGSPTGELFF.

The chain employs TRBV7-6 and TRBJ1-2, with D perhaps matching TRBD1 (5 bases). CDR1 SGHVS and CDR2 FNYEAQ come from the germline V gene. Trimming removed 1 base at V and 3 bases at J, with 12 bases between. The CDR3 has 15 amino acids. CDR3 residues: CASSLGAGGYYGYTF. The CDR3 nucleotides are TGTGCCAGCAGCTTAGGAGCGGGGGGGTACTATGGCTACACCTTC.

The CDR3 is CASSLGAGAQSNQPQHF. DNA of the CDR3: TGTGCCAGCAGTTTAGGGGCGGGGGCTCAGAGCAATCAGCCCCAGCATTTT. The rearrangement links TRBV27 to TRBJ1-5; the D gene is possibly TRBD1 (6 bases). With 2 bases removed from V and 1 base from J, the gap between germline ends came to 15 bases. Germline values: CDR1 MNHEY, CDR2 SMNVEV (reference sequence). This CDR3 is built from 17 residues.

The chain couples TRBV2 to TRBJ2-7; the D gene is possibly TRBD1 (5 bases). The CDR3 loop spans 13 amino acids. Germline-derived CDR1 and CDR2 are SNHLY and FYNNEI. Trimming took 5 bases from V and 3 from J, leaving 11 bases between them. The CDR3 loop is CASSKDTYYEQYF. The CDR3, as DNA: TGTGCCAGCAGTAAGGACACCTACTACGAGCAGTACTTC.

The chain uses TRBV29-1 and TRBJ2-4; no clear D gene. This CDR3 has 12 amino acids. Trimming took off 2 bases at V and 2 bases at J, with 4 bases between the two ends. Germline assignment: CDR1 SQVTM and CDR2 ANQGSEA. The CDR3 spells CSVENTKNIQYF. The DNA for the CDR3 is TGCAGCGTTGAAAATACCAAAAACATTCAGTACTTC.

J is TRBJ1-2 and V is TRBV6-1; D gene unclear. The CDR3 is 12 amino acids. Trimming cost V 7 bases and J 3 bases, with 9 bases left between them. Germline lookup yields CDR1 MNHNS and CDR2 SASEGT. Here the CDR3 reads CASTSDDYGYTF. For the CDR3, the DNA is TGTGCCAGCACCTCAGATGACTATGGCTACACCTTC.

This chain uses TRBV20-1 with TRBJ1-4, with no clear D. Per germline, CDR1 DFQATT and CDR2 SNEGSKA (reference sequence). The ends were cut back, 3 bases at V and 8 bases at J, with 7 bases in the middle. This CDR3 is 11 amino acids long. This CDR3 is CSASRGEKLFF. The CDR3 region has the DNA TGCAGTGCTAGTCGCGGAGAAAAACTGTTTTTT.

This chain connects TRBV7-9 to TRBJ2-1; D gene unclear. The germline V and J ends were trimmed by 3 bases and 8 bases, with 11 bases remaining between them. The CDR3 spans 13 residues. Germline V CDR1 and CDR2: SEHNR, FQNEAQ (reference sequence). The CDR3 protein is CASSFRGWDEQFF. The CDR3 nucleotides read TGTGCCAGCAGCTTTAGAGGTTGGGATGAGCAGTTCTTC.